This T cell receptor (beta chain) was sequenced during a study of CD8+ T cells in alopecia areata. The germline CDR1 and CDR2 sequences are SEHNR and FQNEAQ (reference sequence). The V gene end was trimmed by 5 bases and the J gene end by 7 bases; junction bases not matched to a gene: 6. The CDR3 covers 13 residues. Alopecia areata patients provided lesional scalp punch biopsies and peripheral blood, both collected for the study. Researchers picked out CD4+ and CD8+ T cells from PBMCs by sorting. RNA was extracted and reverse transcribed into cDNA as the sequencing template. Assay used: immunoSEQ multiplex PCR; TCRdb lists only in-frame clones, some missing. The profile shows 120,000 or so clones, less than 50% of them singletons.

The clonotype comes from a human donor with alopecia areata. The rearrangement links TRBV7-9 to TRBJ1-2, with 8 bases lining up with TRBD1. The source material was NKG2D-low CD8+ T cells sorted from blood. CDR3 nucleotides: TGTGCCAGCAGCCTGCAGGGGGCTCTTGGCTACACCTTC. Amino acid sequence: CASSLQGALGYTF.